Shown below are 32 T cell receptor beta chains from a single sample sequenced in a study of blood T cell repertoires in COVID-19. Profiling relied on immunoSEQ multiplex PCR, and the TCRdb table lists in-frame clones only, not all of them. The data hold around 130,000 clones, with under 85% observed a single time. The material sequenced was PBMCs or T cells enriched from blood (not recorded which). These receptors were obtained from a man aged 25-40 years who had recovered from COVID-19.

This clone was seen only a few times. This chain connects TRBV7-9 to TRBJ2-7, with TRBD1 matching 8 bases. With 5 bases clipped from V and 3 bases from J, the junction kept 9 bases outside the gene matches. CDR3 size: 15 residues. Per germline, CDR1 SEHNR and CDR2 FQNEAQ (reference sequence). CDR3 region: CASSVRQGTGYEQYF. For the CDR3, the DNA is TGTGCCAGCAGCGTAAGACAGGGGACGGGCTACGAGCAGTACTTC.

The chain has TRBV9 and TRBJ2-1; 9 bases align to TRBD1. The CDR3 has 13 amino acids. Trimming at V came to 3 bases and at J to 8 bases, leaving 3 bases not matched to a gene. Germline V gives CDR1 SGDLS, CDR2 YYNGEE. CDR3 sequence (DNA): TGTGCCAGCAGCGCCTGGACAGGGGATGAGCAGTTCTTC. As protein: CASSAWTGDEQFF.

Written as DNA, the CDR3 is TGTGCCAGCTCCCCGGTGATAGCGGGAGGGACAGATACGCAGTATTTT. Protein product: CASSPVIAGGTDTQYF. V gene TRBV9 combines with J gene TRBJ2-3, with TRBD2 identical over 11 bases. This CDR3 region has 16 residues. The V and J ends lost 7 bases and 3 bases, in that order; junction bases with no gene match: 10. Germline V gives CDR1 SGDLS, CDR2 YYNGEE.

This chain connects TRBV15 to TRBJ2-2; D is uncertain. The CDR3 has 13 amino acids. V was pared by 5 bases and J by 3 bases, with 7 bases between. Germline lookup yields CDR1 LNHNV and CDR2 YYDKDF (reference sequence). The CDR3 sequence: CATSFGDTGELFF. DNA of the CDR3: TGTGCCACCAGCTTCGGAGACACCGGGGAGCTGTTTTTT.

This clone was counted only a few times. This chain uses TRBV12-3 or TRBV12-4 with TRBJ2-4, with D unresolved. The CDR3 has 12 amino acids. The V end lost 3 bases, the J end lost 6 bases, and 6 bases lay between the germline ends. CDR3 sequence (DNA): TGTGCCAGCAGTTTTTTCCTAAACATTCAGTACTTC. Translated, it gives CASSFFLNIQYF.

This clone was recorded once. The genes are TRBV5-1 and TRBJ1-5; 8 nucleotides align to TRBD1. This CDR3 has 15 residues. The V gene's germline CDR1 is SGHRS and CDR2 YFSETQ. V trimming: 4 bases; J trimming: 1 base; junction bases outside the gene matches: 4. The CDR3 sequence is CASSLWTGSNQPQHF. The CDR3 nucleotides are TGCGCCAGCAGCCTATGGACAGGGAGCAATCAGCCCCAGCATTTT.

Only one count was recorded for this clone. This rearrangement joins TRBV3-1 (or the pseudogene TRBV3-2) to TRBJ2-1, with 14 bases identical to TRBD2. The CDR3 has 13 residues. Unmatched junction bases numbered 7, after V lost 5 bases and J lost 16 bases. In germline, CDR1 is LGHDT, CDR2 YNNKEL (reference sequence). The CDR3 region is CASSSRTSGGFFF. CDR3 bases: TGTGCCAGCAGCTCTAGGACTAGCGGGGGGTTCTTCTTC.

The chain has TRBV19 and TRBJ2-1, with D maybe TRBD2 (5 bases). Between the trimmed V and J ends, which lost 5 bases and 4 bases, there was a span of 18 bases. From germline, CDR1 is LNHDA and CDR2 SQIVND (reference sequence). The CDR3 is 16 residues long. CDR3 sequence reads: CASSFSADFAYNEQFF. For the CDR3, the DNA is TGTGCCAGTAGTTTCTCAGCGGACTTCGCTTACAATGAGCAGTTCTTC.

CDR3 nucleotide sequence: TGCGCCAGCAGCCTCCTGACCGGACTAGGCTACGAGCAGTACTTC. It encodes CASSLLTGLGYEQYF. The chain carries TRBV4-1 and TRBJ2-7, with 7 bases fitting TRBD2. This CDR3 is 15 amino acids long. The J segment lost 3 bases and the V segment lost 4 bases, leaving 9 bases of the junction unmatched. In germline, CDR1 is MGHRA, CDR2 YSYEKL.

The V and J genes are TRBV27 and TRBJ1-1, with 8 bases lining up with TRBD1. V lost 4 bases to trimming and J lost 6 bases; unmatched junction nucleotides: 7. The CDR3 has 14 amino acids. CDR1 MNHEY and CDR2 SMNVEV come from the germline V gene (reference sequence). The CDR3 protein is CASSWTGLQPEAFF. The CDR3 DNA follows: TGTGCCAGCAGTTGGACAGGGCTCCAACCTGAAGCTTTCTTT.

CDR3 amino acids: CSVLGVGSIYEQYF. CDR3 DNA sequence: TGCAGCGTTTTAGGTGTCGGGAGTATTTACGAGCAGTACTTC. The chain employs TRBV29-1 and TRBJ2-7; weak D call: TRBD2 (6 bases). CDR3 size: 14 residues. The germline V gene has CDR1 SQVTM and CDR2 ANQGSEA. The V gene lost 5 bases and the J gene lost 4 bases, with 18 bases spanning the gap.

The chain joins TRBV5-1 to TRBJ2-7, with 7 bases identical to TRBD1. V dropped 0 bases and J dropped 5; count of bases not matched to a gene: 5. This CDR3 is 14 amino acids long. CDR1 is SGHRS, CDR2 YFSETQ, per germline. The CDR3 loop reads CASSLEGAGNEQYV. CDR3 DNA: TGCGCCAGCAGCTTGGAGGGGGCAGGAAACGAGCAGTACGTC.

This clone is a singleton in its sample. This chain uses TRBV7-9 with TRBJ1-1; the D gene is possibly TRBD1 (6 bases). The length of the CDR3 is 14 residues. Trimming took off 3 bases at V and 7 bases at J, with 15 bases between the two ends. Germline values: CDR1 SEHNR, CDR2 FQNEAQ (reference sequence). CDR3 bases: TGTGCCAGCAGCTTGGACAGAACGCTTAATGAAGCTTTCTTT. This codes for CASSLDRTLNEAFF.

The V call is TRBV6-5, the J call TRBJ1-1, with a tentative D call TRBD1 (5 bases). V shed 2 bases and J shed 4 bases, with 17 bases lying between them. This CDR3 is 16 amino acids long. Looked up from germline, CDR1 is MNHEY and CDR2 is SVGAGI. Here the CDR3 reads CASSYTWTDGGTEAFF. In DNA, the CDR3 is TGTGCCAGCAGTTACACCTGGACGGACGGGGGCACTGAAGCTTTCTTT.

Only one count was recorded for this clone. V gene TRBV10-1 combines with J gene TRBJ2-7; D remains unclear. The CDR3 covers 13 residues. Germline values: CDR1 WNHNN, CDR2 SYGVQD (reference sequence). The V and J ends lost 3 bases and 0 bases respectively, with 6 bases between them. The CDR3 protein is CASSEDSSYEQYF. The DNA for the CDR3 is TGCGCCAGCAGTGAAGATAGCTCCTACGAGCAGTACTTC.

This clone was detected only a few times. The genes are TRBV6-1 and TRBJ2-1, with 9 bases aligning to TRBD2. V shed 0 bases and J 4 bases; nucleotides not matched to a gene: 4. Germline values: CDR1 MNHNS, CDR2 SASEGT. The CDR3 loop spans 16 amino acids. The CDR3 sequence: CASSEALTSGYNEQFF. CDR3 DNA: TGTGCCAGCAGTGAAGCGCTGACTAGCGGTTACAATGAGCAGTTCTTC.

The rearrangement links TRBV5-4 to TRBJ2-7, with 14 bases lining up with TRBD2. The CDR3 loop spans 14 amino acids. The V and J ends lost 5 bases and 7 bases, in that order; junction bases with no gene match: 5. Germline-derived CDR1 and CDR2 are SGHNT and YYREEE (reference sequence). CDR3 loop: CASSPGLAGVEQYF. CDR3 DNA: TGTGCCAGCAGTCCGGGACTAGCGGGAGTAGAGCAGTACTTC.

This chain links TRBV14 with TRBJ1-2; D is undetermined. The CDR3 spans 15 residues. Trimming stripped 1 base from V and 4 bases from J, with 13 bases between. Germline values: CDR1 SGHDN, CDR2 FVKESK. For the CDR3, the DNA is TGTGCCAGCAGCCAAGGTTTCGGGAGCTCCTATGGCTACACCTTC. The encoded protein is CASSQGFGSSYGYTF.

V is TRBV6-6 and J is TRBJ2-2; D unclear. V was clipped by 6 bases and J by 0 bases, with 11 bases between them. The length of the CDR3 is 15 residues. Germline CDR1 and CDR2: MNHNY and SVGAGI (reference sequence). The CDR3 sequence is CASSPTDSNTGELFF. The DNA of the CDR3 is TGTGCCAGCAGCCCCACCGACTCGAACACCGGGGAGCTGTTTTTT.

The genes are TRBV5-1 and TRBJ2-1; D is uncertain. The CDR3 covers 15 residues. Germline V gives CDR1 SGHRS, CDR2 YFSETQ. V was cut by 1 base and J by 0 bases, with 8 bases left in between. The CDR3 here is CASSLNGISYNEQFF. Written as DNA, the CDR3 is TGCGCCAGCAGCTTGAACGGTATCTCCTACAATGAGCAGTTCTTC.

V is TRBV4-2 and J is TRBJ2-1, with TRBD1 identical over 9 bases. The CDR3 is made up of 15 amino acids. The J segment lost 5 bases and the V segment lost 1 base, leaving 3 bases of the junction unmatched. Germline CDR1 reads LGHNA; CDR2 reads YNFKEQ. CDR3 bases: TGTGCCAGCAGCCAAGCCGGGACAGGGAACAATGAGCAGTTCTTC. Residues: CASSQAGTGNNEQFF.

The chain combines TRBV27 with TRBJ1-5; D unresolved. V was clipped by 3 bases and J by 0 bases, with 9 bases between them. The CDR3 extends over 15 amino acids. CDR1 and CDR2 (germline): MNHEY, SMNVEV (reference sequence). The CDR3 DNA reads as TGTGCCAGCAGTTTCCTATACGGTAGCAATCAGCCCCAGCATTTT. Its protein product is CASSFLYGSNQPQHF.

This clone was counted between two and nine times. The chain recombines TRBV3-1 (or the pseudogene TRBV3-2) with TRBJ2-7; tentative D call: TRBD1 (5 bases). The CDR3 has 13 residues. In germline, CDR1 is LGHDT, CDR2 YNNKEL (reference sequence). V was shortened by 0 bases and J by 4 bases, with 7 bases between the two germline ends. CDR3 nucleotide sequence: TGTGCCAGCAGCCAAGACAGGACATACGAGCAGTACTTC. It translates to CASSQDRTYEQYF.

The rearrangement joins TRBV27 to TRBJ1-1, with D possibly being TRBD1 (6 bases). Trimming shortened V by 6 bases and J by 4 bases, and 9 bases separated the two germline ends. CDR3 length: 12 residues. Looked up from germline, CDR1 is MNHEY and CDR2 is SMNVEV (reference sequence). CDR3 region: CASRLGATEAFF. CDR3 in DNA: TGTGCCAGCAGGTTGGGGGCCACTGAAGCTTTCTTT.

The sample holds a few counts of this clone. Other nucleotide sequences in the sample specify the same CDR3. The chain links TRBV7-9 to TRBJ2-7; possible D gene TRBD2, 6 bases. The germline V gene has CDR1 SEHNR and CDR2 FQNEAQ (reference sequence). The CDR3 consists of 13 residues. V lost 1 base to trimming and J lost 3 bases, with 7 bases between them. The CDR3, as DNA: TGTGCCAGCAGCTTAGGTAGCGGCTACGAGCAGTACTTC. This codes for CASSLGSGYEQYF.

The chain is built from TRBV15 and TRBJ2-5; the match to TRBD1 covers 8 bases. V was pared by 1 base and J by 5 bases, with 9 bases of the junction left unmatched. Germline loops: CDR1 LNHNV, CDR2 YYDKDF (reference sequence). The CDR3 loop spans 16 amino acids. CDR3 DNA: TGTGCCACCAGCAGAGGTCCTTCAGGGGGCTTCGAGACCCAGTACTTC. Its protein product is CATSRGPSGGFETQYF.

This chain uses TRBV27 with TRBJ1-2; no clear D gene. Trimming stripped 8 bases from V and 3 bases from J, with 22 bases between. CDR3 length equals 16 residues. Germline CDR1 reads MNHEY; CDR2 reads SMNVEV (reference sequence). The chain's CDR3 is CASAAPGISGDYGYTF. The CDR3 nucleotides are TGTGCCAGCGCAGCGCCCGGGATCTCGGGAGACTATGGCTACACCTTC.

The chain has TRBV5-1 and TRBJ2-2, with D tentatively TRBD1 (6 bases). The germline V and J ends were trimmed by 0 bases and 0 bases, with 15 bases remaining between them. The CDR3 loop spans 18 amino acids. Germline V gene data show CDR1 as SGHRS and CDR2 as YFSETQ. CDR3 nucleotides: TGCGCCAGCAGCTTGGGAACCGGGACAATTTCGAACACCGGGGAGCTGTTTTTT. Translated: CASSLGTGTISNTGELFF.

This clone has more than one count but fewer than ten. The chain couples TRBV5-1 to TRBJ1-2; tentative D call: TRBD1 (5 bases). The V and J ends lost 4 bases and 2 bases respectively, with 15 bases between them. Germline CDR1 and CDR2: SGHRS and YFSETQ. CDR3 length equals 15 residues. CDR3 sequence: CASSTTGGSNYGYTF. Written as DNA, the CDR3 is TGCGCCAGCAGCACTACCGGGGGATCCAACTATGGCTACACCTTC. Full variable domain (missing parts from reference TRBV5-1 and TRBJ1-2): KAGVTQTPRYLIKTRGQQVTLSCSPISGHRSVSWYQQTPGQGLQFLFEYFSETQRNKGNFPGRFSGRQFSNSRSEMNVSTLELGDSALYLCASSTTGGSNYGYTFGSGTRLTVV.

V and J are TRBV6-4 and TRBJ2-3; TRBD2 matches at 7 bases. Germline CDR1 MRHNA, CDR2 SNTAGT. Trimming at V came to 4 bases and at J to 0 bases, leaving 1 base not matched to a gene. CDR3 length: 14 amino acids. The CDR3 DNA is TGTGCCAGCAGTGTCGGGGGGAGCACAGATACGCAGTATTTT. Protein: CASSVGGSTDTQYF.

As regards this clone: In the same sample, other DNA sequences code for this CDR3. The chain links TRBV29-1 to TRBJ1-1, with D possibly TRBD1 on 5 matching bases. CDR1 is SQVTM, CDR2 ANQGSEA, per germline. V lost 4 bases, J lost 1 base, and 7 bases lay in between. CDR3 length: 12 amino acids. The CDR3 nucleotides are TGCAGCGTTGTAAGGGGGAACACTGAAGCTTTCTTT. As protein: CSVVRGNTEAFF. The entire variable domain, with the rest obtained from reference TRBV29-1 and TRBJ1-1, is as follows: SAVISQKPSRDICQRGTSLTIQCQVDSQVTMMFWYRQQPGQSLTLIATANQGSEATYESGFVIDKFPISRPNLTFSTLTVSNMSPEDSSIYLCSVVRGNTEAFFGQGTRLTVV.

V usage is TRBV7-9 and J usage is TRBJ2-7; 8 nucleotides align to TRBD1. The CDR3 is 14 amino acids. The trim removed 5 bases at V and 2 bases at J, leaving 5 bases unmatched. Germline-derived CDR1 and CDR2 are SEHNR and FQNEAQ (reference sequence). The CDR3 sequence is CASSTYRGTYEQYF. CDR3 bases: TGTGCCAGCAGCACGTACAGGGGGACCTACGAGCAGTACTTC.